Presented here are 17 T cell receptor beta chains from one specimen sequenced in a study of blood T cell repertoires in COVID-19. Assay used: immunoSEQ multiplex PCR; TCRdb lists only in-frame clones, some missing. This sample has roughly 220,000 clones, with 85% to 90% found just once. Sequencing input: PBMCs or T cells enriched from blood (not recorded which). Every receptor here comes from a woman younger than 30 in a cohort exposed to, infected with or recovered from COVID-19 (not recorded which).

This clone was seen only once. The genes are TRBV6-5 and TRBJ2-5, with TRBD2 matching 12 bases. V trimming: 7 bases; J trimming: 5 bases; junction bases outside the gene matches: 5. From germline, CDR1 is MNHEY and CDR2 SVGAGI. There are 14 residues in the CDR3. The CDR3 nucleotides read TGTGCCAGCAACCCTAGCGGGGGGGCGGAGACCCAGTACTTC. It codes for CASNPSGGAETQYF.

This rearrangement joins TRBV3-1 (or the pseudogene TRBV3-2) to TRBJ1-6, with D perhaps TRBD1 (5 bases). With 4 bases removed from V and 5 bases from J, the gap between germline ends came to 9 bases. The germline V gene encodes CDR1 LGHDT and CDR2 YNNKEL (reference sequence). The CDR3 totals 14 residues. The CDR3 here is CASSPVRDNSPLHF. The CDR3 DNA is TGTGCCAGCAGCCCGGTCAGGGATAATTCACCCCTCCACTTT.

The rearrangement links TRBV6-5 to TRBJ1-1, with D unclear. The germline gives CDR1 MNHEY, CDR2 SVGAGI. The CDR3 extends over 13 amino acids. V was trimmed by 6 bases and J by 6 bases, leaving 14 bases between them. CDR3 sequence (DNA): TGTGCCAGCAGGCGGTTCGATACCCCTGAAGCTTTCTTT. Translation: CASRRFDTPEAFF.

CDR3 in DNA: TGTGCCAGCAGCTTAGTTCAGGGTTTCGACGAGCAGTACTTC. As protein: CASSLVQGFDEQYF. The chain combines TRBV7-8 with TRBJ2-7; a weak D match, TRBD1 (5 bases). Germline loops: CDR1 SGHVS, CDR2 FQNEAQ. This CDR3 has 14 residues. Trimming took off 1 base at V and 5 bases at J, with 12 bases between the two ends.

The chain uses TRBV2 and TRBJ2-5; 9 bases agree with TRBD2. From germline, CDR1 is SNHLY and CDR2 FYNNEI. CDR3 size: 14 residues. The ends lost 4 bases at V and 3 bases at J; junction bases unmatched: 3. The DNA for the CDR3 is TGTGCCAGCAGTGGGCGGGGGGGGAAAGAGACCCAGTACTTC. Translated: CASSGRGGKETQYF. Complete variable domain (other parts from reference TRBV2 and TRBJ2-5): EPEVTQTPSHQVTQMGQEVILRCVPISNHLYFYWYRQILGQKVEFLVSFYNNEISEKSEIFDDQFSVERPDGSNFTLKIRSTKLEDSAMYFCASSGRGGKETQYFGPGTRLLVL.

Written as DNA, the CDR3 is TGTGCCAGCAGCCGGGACAGGTACGAGCAGTACTTC. Protein product: CASSRDRYEQYF. The chain recombines TRBV5-6 with TRBJ2-7; TRBD1 aligns across 8 bases. With V trimmed by 4 bases and J by 4 bases, 1 base remained unmatched. Germline V gene lookup returns CDR1 SGHDT and CDR2 YYEEEE. CDR3 size: 12 residues.

This clone turned up a few times. The chain has TRBV9 and TRBJ1-2, with TRBD1 matching 7 bases. The V and J ends lost 3 bases and 6 bases, in that order; junction bases with no gene match: 8. The CDR3 is made up of 14 amino acids. Germline V gene lookup returns CDR1 SGDLS and CDR2 YYNGEE. Here the CDR3 reads CASSALDRLDGYTF. CDR3 DNA: TGTGCCAGCAGCGCCCTGGACAGGCTGGATGGCTACACCTTC.

A single count supports this clone. V gene TRBV2 combines with J gene TRBJ1-2; D is uncertain. Trimming stripped 3 bases from V and 2 bases from J, with 4 bases between. Germline CDR1 reads SNHLY; CDR2 reads FYNNEI. This CDR3 region has 12 residues. CDR3 in DNA: TGTGCCAGCAGTGACGAGAACTATGGCTACACCTTC. It encodes CASSDENYGYTF.

The chain has TRBV4-1 and TRBJ2-1, with D perhaps matching TRBD2 (7 bases). The CDR3 contains 18 residues. Germline CDR1 is MGHRA and CDR2 is YSYEKL. Trimming stripped 1 base from V and 12 bases from J, with 28 bases between. The CDR3 sequence: CASSQGDTSTRGHSRQFF. CDR3 DNA: TGCGCCAGCAGCCAAGGGGACACTTCGACGCGGGGGCATTCCAGGCAGTTCTTC.

The rearrangement uses TRBV7-8 and TRBJ1-4; weak D call: TRBD1 (5 bases). This CDR3 comprises 13 residues. Trimming pared 5 bases from V and 8 bases from J, leaving 12 bases between. Germline V gene data show CDR1 as SGHVS and CDR2 as FQNEAQ. The CDR3 DNA sequence: TGTGCCAGCAGCATACAGGTTACCGAAAAACTGTTTTTT. This encodes CASSIQVTEKLFF.

The V gene is TRBV11-2, the J gene TRBJ2-1, with 12 positions matching TRBD2. Germline V gene data show CDR1 as SGHAT and CDR2 as FQNNGV. The CDR3 sequence is 16 residues long. Trimming removed 5 bases from V and 5 bases from J; junction bases left unmatched: 7. CDR3 sequence (DNA): TGTGCCAGCAGCCGGCAGACTAGCGGGGGTAACAATGAGCAGTTCTTC. Translating gives CASSRQTSGGNNEQFF. Full variable domain (rest looked up from reference TRBV11-2 and TRBJ2-1): EAGVAQSPRYKIIEKRQSVAFWCNPISGHATLYWYQQILGQGPKLLIQFQNNGVVDDSQLPKDRFSAERLKGVDSTLKIQPAKLEDSAVYLCASSRQTSGGNNEQFFGPGTRLTVL.

This clone has only a few counts. The chain has TRBV19 and TRBJ2-7, with 7 bases aligning to TRBD1. The germline CDR1 and CDR2 sequences are LNHDA and SQIVND (reference sequence). The CDR3 has 15 amino acids. Losses at the gene ends were 8 bases for V and 2 bases for J; bases not matched to a gene: 12. The CDR3 DNA reads as TGTGCCAGTTCCTACCAAGGACAGGCAGCCTACGAGCAGTACTTC. As protein: CASSYQGQAAYEQYF.

The chain links TRBV24-1 to TRBJ2-3; 8 bases align to TRBD2. J was trimmed by 1 base and V by 3 bases; bases with no gene match: 5. This CDR3 spans 16 amino acids. Germline values: CDR1 KGHDR, CDR2 SFDVKD. The CDR3 is CATSDRAGGGTDTQYF. In nucleotides, the CDR3 is TGTGCCACCAGTGATAGGGCGGGGGGAGGCACAGATACGCAGTATTTT.

The V call is TRBV3-1 (or the pseudogene TRBV3-2), the J call TRBJ1-6; 7 positions agree with TRBD1. Germline-derived CDR1 and CDR2 are LGHDT and YNNKEL (reference sequence). There are 15 residues in the CDR3. Trimming cost V 4 bases and J 9 bases; bases outside gene matches: 9. The CDR3 region is CASSPPDREGSPLHF. As DNA, the CDR3 is TGTGCCAGCAGCCCCCCTGACAGGGAAGGTTCACCCCTCCACTTT.

The chain recombines TRBV10-2 with TRBJ2-3; 7 bases map to TRBD2. V gave up 8 bases and J gave up 2 bases; unmatched junction bases: 4. This CDR3 comprises 13 residues. CDR1 and CDR2 from the germline V gene are WSHSY and SAAADI. The CDR3 region is CASRDYPTDTQYF. CDR3 DNA: TGCGCCAGCCGGGACTACCCCACAGATACGCAGTATTTT.

The J gene is TRBJ2-7, the V gene TRBV6-5; a weak D match, TRBD1 (6 bases). Trimming took 6 bases from V and 3 from J, leaving 15 bases between them. Per germline, CDR1 MNHEY and CDR2 SVGAGI. The CDR3 has 14 amino acids. Here the CDR3 reads CASRAPDSFYEQYF. CDR3 DNA: TGTGCCAGCAGAGCCCCGGACAGTTTCTACGAGCAGTACTTC.

This chain links TRBV7-3 with TRBJ2-7; 8 bases map to TRBD1. The CDR3 loop spans 14 amino acids. Germline V lookup: CDR1 SGHTA, CDR2 FQGTGA. V lost 3 bases to trimming and J lost 6 bases; unmatched junction nucleotides: 7. The chain's CDR3 is CASSLGQGAGEQYF. The CDR3 DNA sequence: TGTGCCAGCAGCTTGGGGCAGGGGGCCGGCGAGCAGTACTTC.